This TCR beta chain was recorded in a study of T cell repertoires in cytomegalovirus infection (dated by TCRdb to between 2019 and 2020). Describing the broader study: Peptide stimulations targeted recently identified HLA-C-restricted CMV epitopes, whose presentation resists viral immunomodulation, together with well-studied HLA-B-restricted epitopes. Donor HLA type was relevant to the analysis, as public TCR beta signatures indicated carriage of CMV infection together with the matching HLA type.

Sequencer: Illumina HiSeq 1500. The public sequencing data were trimmed at Q25 with fastp and processed into clonotypes with MiXCR by TCRdb, which kept only in-frame beta chains. Under each unique CDR3 protein, matching rows form one entry showing the most common genes and DNA. This sample gives 45,000 to 50,000 distinct CDR3 sequences in total; roughly a fifth of them show up just once. About 53% of the sample comes from the top ten. The sample's treatment or condition label, decoded: in vitro stimulation with specific CMV peptide epitopes to enrich CMV-specific T cells. The V end loses 4 bases and the J end loses 0 bases, and a stretch of 18 bases separates them. CDR1 LNHDA and CDR2 SQIVND are derived from the germline V gene (reference sequence). Measured from the cysteine to the phenylalanine, the CDR3 is 17 residues long. Of all the DNA, just the CDR3 is kept, 51 bases in frame from base 1. Concerning this clonotype: Its target antigen remains unknown. Base qualities are not at hand, and no much larger clone is one base apart.

Results and caveats for the whole study, not just this receptor: Carriers of CMV infection plus the relevant HLA type were discriminated by the cumulative frequency of public TCR beta family members in the study cohort and in an independent approximately 360-donor cohort. The ex vivo response was dominated by HLA-C-restricted CMV-specific TCR beta clonotypes, which also provided the single most frequent clonotype in two of eight donors.

The chain was built from TRBV19 and TRBJ1-1; a tentative D match to TRBD1 spans 5 bases. Here the sequenced sample was CD8+ T cells from cultured PBMCs, taken from culture after CMV antigen stimulation. The TCR was taken from a human donor in good health (CMV status not recorded). Some clones in this sample may be carry-over from other donors' samples. The CDR3 amino acid sequence is: CASSKLRDGIMNTEAFF. The DNA is as follows: TGTGCCAGTAGTAAACTCCGGGACGGTATAATGAACACTGAAGCTTTCTTT.